These T cell receptor beta chains were read from a single sample in a study of shared clonotypes between healthy human individuals. Produced via immunoSEQ multiplex PCR; TCRdb's table is partial and in-frame only. The sample lists 950,000 to 1,100,000 clones, approximately 76% occurring once. Sequenced input: memory CD4+ T cells sorted from blood. These receptors came from a man aged 18 to 29 in good health. CDR3s include the opening cysteine and the closing phenylalanine or tryptophan. The D gene is left open where the match is weak. Size values are once, few and many counts, or a class for expanded clones, and some rows have none.

TGTGCCAGCAGTAGACAGGGGGTCGAAAAACTGTTTTTT,CASSRQGVEKLFF,NA,TRBJ1-4,TRBD1,TRBV2
TGCGCCAGCAGCCAAGAGGGGTTTGGTGGCTACACCTTC,CASSQEGFGGYTF,NA,TRBJ1-2,NA,TRBV4-1
TGTGCCAGCAGTTCACCTACCGGGACCGCCTACGAGCAGTACTTC,CASSSPTGTAYEQYF,few,TRBJ2-7,NA,TRBV27
TGTGCCTGGGGGTCGAGGCCGCTTACTAGTCTGACAAATCGTGAGCAGTTCTTC,CAWGSRPLTSLTNREQFF,NA,TRBJ2-1,NA,TRBV30
TGTGCCAGCAGGGCGAGGGGGGAGGCGGAGACCCAGTACTTC,CASRARGEAETQYF,NA,TRBJ2-5,NA,TRBV7-9
TGTGCCAGCAGCTTAGCATCAGGGGTTCAGCCCCAGCATTTT,CASSLASGVQPQHF,few,TRBJ1-5,NA,TRBV7-2
TGTGCCAGCAGTGATTTGCCGGGACTAGCGGGGCGCACAGATACGCAGTATTTT,CASSDLPGLAGRTDTQYF,NA,TRBJ2-3,TRBD2,TRBV25-1
TGTGCCAGCAGTTTATGGTGGGATAATCAGCCCCAGCATTTT,CASSLWWDNQPQHF,NA,TRBJ1-5,NA,TRBV27
TGTGCCAGCAGCCCCATTAGCACAGATACGCAGTATTTT,CASSPISTDTQYF,few,TRBJ2-3,NA,TRBV7-2
TGTGCCAGCAGTTCAACACTCGCCTCTGGAAACACCATATATTTT,CASSSTLASGNTIYF,NA,TRBJ1-3,NA,TRBV6-5
TGTGCCAGCAGCACCGGGCCCGAGAAGGGCTACACCTTC,CASSTGPEKGYTF,NA,TRBJ1-2,NA,TRBV21-1
TGTGCCAGCAGCGTAGGCGGAGGTAGGGGGAGCTCCTACAATGAGCAGTTCTTC,CASSVGGGRGSSYNEQFF,once,TRBJ2-1,NA,TRBV9
TGTGCCAGCAGTTACTTCGGGAAAATCCCCGGAGGTGGAAACACCATATATTTT,CASSYFGKIPGGGNTIYF,NA,TRBJ1-3,NA,TRBV6-7
TGTGCCAGCAGCCCCCACTTGTTCGACACGCAGTATTTT,CASSPHLFDTQYF,NA,TRBJ2-3,NA,TRBV9
TGTGCCAGCAGCTTAATTAGAGATACCAGTTCTGGAAACACCATATATTTT,CASSLIRDTSSGNTIYF,few,TRBJ1-3,NA,TRBV7-8
TGCGCCAGCAGCTTGGCCGGGACGGAGTACAATGAGCAGTTCTTC,CASSLAGTEYNEQFF,NA,TRBJ2-1,NA,TRBV5-1
TGTGCCAGCTCCCCCCGTTCGGGGGGCGGGACAGATACGCAGTATTTT,CASSPRSGGGTDTQYF,NA,TRBJ2-3,NA,TRBV27
TGTGCCAGCAGCCGGGACCTTAACTATGGCTACACCTTC,CASSRDLNYGYTF,NA,TRBJ1-2,NA,TRBV7-8
TGTGCCAGCAGCTCCGGGACTAGCAGCCCCACAGATACGCAGTATTTT,CASSSGTSSPTDTQYF,NA,TRBJ2-3,TRBD2,TRBV5-4
TGTGCCAGCAGTGAATGGGTAGGGAGCGGTACAAGCTCCTACGAGCAGTACTTC,CASSEWVGSGTSSYEQYF,NA,TRBJ2-7,NA,TRBV25-1
TGTGCCAGCAGTGAATATAGCGGTCGGCAGTATTTT,CASSEYSGRQYF,NA,TRBJ2-3,NA,TRBV25-1
TGTGCCAGCAGTCGGGACTCCGCGTCCGGAAAACTGTTTTTT,CASSRDSASGKLFF,NA,TRBJ1-4,NA,TRBV25-1
TGTGCCAGCAGCCGTCTAGGGACAACGTACCAAGAGACCCAGTACTTC,CASSRLGTTYQETQYF,once,TRBJ2-5,NA,TRBV5-4
TGTGCCAGCATGGGGAGCAGAGGTCAGCCCCAGCATTTT,CASMGSRGQPQHF,once,TRBJ1-5,NA,TRBV2
TGTGCCAGCGCTACCGGGCCATCGTCCTACGAGCAGTACTTC,CASATGPSSYEQYF,NA,TRBJ2-7,NA,TRBV9
TGTGCCAGCAGTTTCCTTAGCGGGAGGGCCACAGATACGCAGTATTTT,CASSFLSGRATDTQYF,NA,TRBJ2-3,TRBD2,TRBV27
TGTGCCATCAGTGTCGGGGATACGCAGTATTTT,CAISVGDTQYF,few,TRBJ2-3,NA,TRBV10-3
TGTGCCAGCAGCTGGGACAGTTACAATGAGCAGTTCTTC,CASSWDSYNEQFF,NA,TRBJ2-1,TRBD1,TRBV5-4
TGTGCCAGCAGCCCCACCGGGGGCTTGAATCAGCCCCAGCATTTT,CASSPTGGLNQPQHF,NA,TRBJ1-5,NA,TRBV9
TGTGCCAGCAGTGAATGGGGGGGACAGGCGGGTTCACCCCTCCACTTT,CASSEWGGQAGSPLHF,NA,TRBJ1-6,TRBD1,TRBV2
TGCAGCGTTGAAGGGGGGGCAGAGGGAAGCACAGATACGCAGTATTTT,CSVEGGAEGSTDTQYF,NA,TRBJ2-3,NA,TRBV29-1
TGTGCCTGGAGTGATATAACAAACACTGAAGCTTTCTTT,CAWSDITNTEAFF,NA,TRBJ1-1,NA,TRBV30
TGTGCCAGCAGTGAATTGGCTGGGGCCGGGGAGCTGTTTTTT,CASSELAGAGELFF,NA,TRBJ2-2,NA,TRBV2
TGCGCCAGCAGCTTGGCAGGAACCTACGAGCAGTACTTC,CASSLAGTYEQYF,NA,TRBJ2-7,NA,TRBV5-1
TGTGCCAGCAGCCTCAGTGGGGTTAGCACTGAAGCTTTCTTT,CASSLSGVSTEAFF,NA,TRBJ1-1,NA,TRBV11-2
TGTGCCAGCGGAAGAAGGCGGACGAACACCGGGGAGCTGTTTTTT,CASGRRRTNTGELFF,few,TRBJ2-2,NA,TRBV5-6
TGTGCCAGCTCCAGTACTAGCGGGAGGTCGTACGAGCAGTACTTC,CASSSTSGRSYEQYF,NA,TRBJ2-7,TRBD2,TRBV18
TGTGCCAGCAGTGCGGGTGCGGGTCCTGCGGGGGAAAAACTGTTTTTT,CASSAGAGPAGEKLFF,NA,TRBJ1-4,NA,TRBV28
TGTGCCAGCAGCTTATTGGGGGCGGGAGGGACAGATACGCAGTATTTT,CASSLLGAGGTDTQYF,NA,TRBJ2-3,TRBD2,TRBV11-2
TGTGCCATCAGTGAGTCTAATACATATGGCTACACCTTC,CAISESNTYGYTF,few,TRBJ1-2,NA,TRBV10-3
TGCGCCAGCAGCTTGCGGACAGGGGACACCGGGGAGCTGTTTTTT,CASSLRTGDTGELFF,NA,TRBJ2-2,TRBD1,TRBV5-1
TGTGCCAGCAGCGAAGGACAGGGGCTACAGGGGCAGTACTTC,CASSEGQGLQGQYF,NA,TRBJ2-7,TRBD1,TRBV11-2
TGCAGTGCCCCACGCACAGATACGCAGTATTTT,CSAPRTDTQYF,NA,TRBJ2-3,NA,TRBV20-1
TGTGCCAGCTCCCTCGGACAGGGCCGGGGTGAGCAGTTCTTC,CASSLGQGRGEQFF,NA,TRBJ2-1,TRBD1,TRBV18
TGTGCCACATGGACAGGAGGATATTCACCCCTCCACTTT,CATWTGGYSPLHF,NA,TRBJ1-6,TRBD1,TRBV6-1
TGCGCCAGCAGACCGGGACCGGACTACGAGCAGTACTTC,CASRPGPDYEQYF,NA,TRBJ2-7,NA,TRBV10-2
TGTGCCAGCAGCCATGGGACAGGGAGGACCTATGGCTACACCTTC,CASSHGTGRTYGYTF,many,TRBJ1-2,TRBD1,TRBV5-6
TGCGCCAGCAGCTCTCCCCAGCGACTAGCGGGAGTGACAGATACGCAGTATTTT,CASSSPQRLAGVTDTQYF,NA,TRBJ2-3,TRBD2,TRBV5-1
TGTGCCAGCCGATACTCAGGGGGAGCAGGTGAAGCTTTCTTT,CASRYSGGAGEAFF,NA,TRBJ1-1,TRBD1,TRBV19
TGTGCTAGTGGTTTGTCGGACCGACCCTCCTACGAGCAGTACTTC,CASGLSDRPSYEQYF,NA,TRBJ2-7,NA,TRBV12-5
TGTGCCAGCAGCATCGCACCCGGGACAGGGAAAGAGACCCAGTACTTC,CASSIAPGTGKETQYF,few,TRBJ2-5,TRBD1,TRBV7-2
TGTGCCTGGAGTGTGAACGGAGCCTATGGCTACACCTTC,CAWSVNGAYGYTF,NA,TRBJ1-2,NA,TRBV30
TGTGCCAGCAGTACATCAGACAGGGGCCATAGCAATCAGCCCCAGCATTTT,CASSTSDRGHSNQPQHF,NA,TRBJ1-5,TRBD1,TRBV28
TGTGCCAGCAGCCGATTAATGGACAGGGCCTCCTCTGGAAACACCATATATTTT,CASSRLMDRASSGNTIYF,NA,TRBJ1-3,TRBD1,TRBV7-9